A single sample gave rise to the 16 T cell receptor beta chains below, sequenced in a study of CD8 T cells in Susac syndrome. Reverse transcription of roughly 0.5 to 1 ug RNA was carried out with random hexamers. TCRdb processed the immunoSEQ multiplex PCR reads anew with MiXCR; each CDR3 protein has one entry. Of hundreds of thousands of distinct CDR3 sequences listed, 92% are singletons. The sequencing sample was made of CD8+ T cells from PBMCs. Receptors were obtained from a human donor with multiple sclerosis.

The chain carries TRBV12-3 or TRBV12-4 and TRBJ2-2, with 14 bases aligning to TRBD2. The CDR3 totals 20 residues. V shed 5 bases and J 6 bases; nucleotides not matched to a gene: 17. The CDR3 protein is CASSPNPGLAGATTAGELFF. Written as DNA, the CDR3 is TGTGCCAGCAGTCCCAACCCGGGACTAGCGGGAGCAACCACGGCCGGGGAGCTGTTTTTT.

This rearrangement joins TRBV29-1 to TRBJ1-2, with D possibly matching TRBD1 (5 bases). The CDR3 contains 13 residues. V lost 4 bases, J lost 7 bases, and 16 bases lay in between. CDR1 is SQVTM and CDR2 is ANQGSEA in the germline V gene. The CDR3 here is CSVVGTIDGGYTF. The CDR3, as DNA: TGCAGCGTTGTAGGGACGATTGATGGTGGCTACACCTTC.

This clonotype came up once. CDR3 bases: TGTGCCAGCAGCTTAGGCCTTCACTCGGGTGGCGGTGAGCAGTTCTTC. This codes for CASSLGLHSGGGEQFF. The V gene is TRBV13, the J gene TRBJ2-1, with D unclear. The length of the CDR3 is 16 residues. The germline V gene encodes CDR1 PRHDT and CDR2 FYEKMQ (reference sequence). Trimming took off 0 bases at V and 9 bases at J, with 18 bases between the two ends.

This chain uses TRBV5-1 with TRBJ1-1; D might be TRBD1 (5 bases). CDR3 size: 15 residues. Between the trimmed V and J ends, which lost 4 bases and 0 bases, there was a span of 13 bases. Germline values: CDR1 SGHRS, CDR2 YFSETQ. CDR3 amino acids: CASSPDGTMNTEAFF. The CDR3 bases are TGCGCCAGCAGCCCCGACGGGACGATGAACACTGAAGCTTTCTTT. Complete variable domain (other parts from reference TRBV5-1 and TRBJ1-1): KAGVTQTPRYLIKTRGQQVTLSCSPISGHRSVSWYQQTPGQGLQFLFEYFSETQRNKGNFPGRFSGRQFSNSRSEMNVSTLELGDSALYLCASSPDGTMNTEAFFGQGTRLTVV.

In its sample, this clonotype was seen once. The rearrangement uses TRBV6-1 and TRBJ1-5; possibly TRBD1 for D (5 bases). The germline CDR1 and CDR2 sequences are MNHNS and SASEGT. The CDR3 has 15 residues. With 4 bases removed from V and 2 bases from J, the gap between germline ends came to 12 bases. The CDR3 DNA follows: TGTGCCAGCAGTGCCGATGACAGAGGCAATCAGCCCCAGCATTTT. This sequence encodes CASSADDRGNQPQHF.

The chain joins TRBV7-9 to TRBJ2-5; D may be TRBD2 (6 bases). Trimming removed 3 bases from V and 2 bases from J, with 16 bases in between. The CDR3 spans 16 residues. CDR1 is SEHNR and CDR2 is FQNEAQ in the germline V gene (reference sequence). CDR3 residues: CASSFLGSGAQETQYF. CDR3 DNA sequence: TGTGCCAGCAGCTTTCTTGGTAGCGGCGCGCAAGAGACCCAGTACTTC.

The chain recombines TRBV19 with TRBJ2-3, with D perhaps assigned TRBD1 or TRBD2 (5 bases each). In germline, CDR1 is LNHDA, CDR2 SQIVND (reference sequence). CDR3 length: 14 amino acids. V dropped 3 bases and J dropped 2 bases, with 9 bases sitting between them. Here the CDR3 reads CASSIWGSTDTQYF. CDR3 coding DNA: TGTGCCAGTAGTATCTGGGGGTCCACAGATACGCAGTATTTT.

The chain employs TRBV7-9 and TRBJ2-3; D perhaps matches TRBD2 (5 bases). The CDR3 is made up of 13 amino acids. Germline CDR1 is SEHNR and CDR2 is FQNEAQ (reference sequence). V dropped 6 bases and J dropped 1 base, with 8 bases sitting between them. The CDR3 nucleotides read TGTGCCAGCAGAGAGGGTGGCACAGATACGCAGTATTTT. Translating it yields CASREGGTDTQYF.

The chain combines TRBV4-1 with TRBJ1-1; D not certain. Germline loops: CDR1 MGHRA, CDR2 YSYEKL. This CDR3 has 12 residues. The V end was cut by 4 bases, the J end by 8 bases, with 11 bases between. CDR3 DNA: TGCGCCAGCAGCCTCGGGATGAAAGAAGCTTTCTTT. This codes for CASSLGMKEAFF.

The V gene is TRBV24-1, the J gene TRBJ2-5; 9 bases map to TRBD2. The CDR3 has 16 residues. Germline V CDR1 and CDR2: KGHDR, SFDVKD. J lost 4 bases, V lost 0 bases, and 5 bases had no gene match. Written as DNA, the CDR3 is TGTGCCACCAGTGATTTGCGGGATAGCGGGGGAGAGACCCAGTACTTC. Translated: CATSDLRDSGGETQYF.

The chain joins TRBV4-3 to TRBJ2-5, with 8 bases identical to TRBD2. The germline gives CDR1 LGHNA, CDR2 YSLEER. The CDR3 runs to 17 residues. V dropped 0 bases and J dropped 2; count of bases not matched to a gene: 8. In nucleotides, the CDR3 is TGCGCCAGCAGCCAAGAGTGGAGCGGGAGAGGACAAGAGACCCAGTACTTC. This translates into CASSQEWSGRGQETQYF.

The chain recombines TRBV6-5 with TRBJ2-5; unclear D gene. The CDR3 spans 13 residues. V lost 4 bases and J 0 bases, leaving 6 bases between the germline ends. Germline-derived CDR1 and CDR2 are MNHEY and SVGAGI. This CDR3 is CASSSAYQETQYF. For the CDR3, the DNA is TGTGCCAGCAGTTCCGCGTACCAAGAGACCCAGTACTTC.

The J gene is TRBJ2-2, the V gene TRBV10-2, with 7 bases lining up with TRBD2. The V gene end was trimmed by 4 bases and the J gene end by 5 bases; junction bases not matched to a gene: 7. Germline CDR1 reads WSHSY; CDR2 reads SAAADI. The length of the CDR3 is 15 residues. The CDR3 reads CASSGPSGTTGELFF. CDR3 coding DNA: TGCGCCAGCAGTGGGCCTAGCGGAACGACCGGGGAGCTGTTTTTT.

This rearrangement joins TRBV29-1 to TRBJ1-2, with D possibly being TRBD1 (5 bases). Trimming removed 8 bases at V and 4 bases at J, with 14 bases between. Germline assignment: CDR1 SQVTM and CDR2 ANQGSEA. The CDR3 has 12 residues. The CDR3 nucleotides are TGCAGCACTGGGGCCCCGTCCTATGGCTACACCTTC. Protein product: CSTGAPSYGYTF.

The V and J genes are TRBV6-6 and TRBJ1-1; D is unclear. Germline values: CDR1 MNHNY, CDR2 SVGAGI (reference sequence). The CDR3 runs 12 residues. Trimming left V 4 bases short and J 6 bases short, with 9 bases between. CDR3 sequence (DNA): TGTGCCAGCAGTTTTAAACCGGCTGAAGCTTTCTTT. This codes for CASSFKPAEAFF.

In this sample, this clonotype turned up once. V usage is TRBV7-9 and J usage is TRBJ1-1, with 10 bases fitting TRBD1. V shed 5 bases and J 5 bases; nucleotides not matched to a gene: 8. The CDR3 length is 15 residues. Germline CDR1 and CDR2: SEHNR and FQNEAQ (reference sequence). CDR3 loop: CASSGRTGGSTEAFF. The CDR3 DNA reads TGTGCCAGCAGCGGACGGACAGGGGGTTCTACTGAAGCTTTCTTT.